Below are 25 T cell receptor beta chains sequenced from a single sample in a study of T cell responses to AZD1222 COVID-19 vaccine. TCRdb's copy holds only in-frame clones and misses some; the assay was immunoSEQ multiplex PCR. The sample has 200,000 or so clones; around 93% are singletons. The source was peripheral blood, collected on day 0 of AZD1222 vaccination. These receptor sequences come from an adult in good health.

This sequence joins TRBV15 and TRBJ1-2, with D uncertain. Germline V gives CDR1 LNHNV, CDR2 YYDKDF (reference sequence). The CDR3 sequence is 16 residues long. Trimming left V 0 bases short and J 3 bases short, with 14 bases between. This CDR3 reads CATSRDLGSRDYGYTF. The CDR3 bases are TGTGCCACCAGCAGAGATTTAGGGAGTCGAGACTATGGCTACACCTTC.

The chain links TRBV27 to TRBJ2-2; 8 bases line up with TRBD1. Trimming at V came to 8 bases and at J to 4 bases, leaving 6 bases not matched to a gene. The length of the CDR3 is 14 residues. Germline loops: CDR1 MNHEY, CDR2 SMNVEV (reference sequence). The CDR3 coding sequence is TGTGCCAGCCTCTGGGACAGGACCACCGGGGAGCTGTTTTTT. Encoded protein: CASLWDRTTGELFF.

The table lists this clone with a count of one. V is TRBV30 and J is TRBJ2-7, with 11 bases that match TRBD2. This CDR3 comprises 14 residues. The trim removed 0 bases at V and 12 bases at J, leaving 10 bases unmatched. Germline loops: CDR1 GTSNPN, CDR2 SVGIG (reference sequence). This CDR3 reads CAWSVLGSGRAGYF. The DNA for the CDR3 is TGTGCCTGGAGTGTACTCGGTAGCGGGAGGGCCGGGTACTTC.

The J gene is TRBJ2-5, the V gene TRBV6-5, with D hard to call. The CDR3 runs 11 residues. Germline assignment: CDR1 MNHEY and CDR2 SVGAGI. V lost 6 bases, J lost 7 bases, and 9 bases lay in between. CDR3: CASRDPRTQYF. The CDR3 nucleotides are TGTGCCAGCAGGGACCCTCGGACCCAGTACTTC.

The rearrangement uses TRBV19 and TRBJ2-1, with D perhaps matching TRBD2 (5 bases). CDR3 size: 15 residues. Germline V CDR1 and CDR2: LNHDA, SQIVND (reference sequence). V lost 10 bases and J lost 0, with 16 bases in between. CDR3 loop: CATKPGTYSYNEQFF. The CDR3 DNA reads as TGTGCCACTAAGCCGGGAACCTACTCCTACAATGAGCAGTTCTTC.

V gene TRBV28 combines with J gene TRBJ2-7; D ambiguous. This CDR3 has 14 residues. Looked up from germline, CDR1 is MDHEN and CDR2 is SYDVKM. V shed 3 bases and J shed 0 bases, with 9 bases lying between them. The CDR3 loop is CASSFVGLSYEQYF. CDR3 sequence (DNA): TGTGCCAGCAGTTTTGTAGGTCTCTCCTACGAGCAGTACTTC.

The V gene is TRBV18, the J gene TRBJ2-7, with D perhaps TRBD1 or TRBD2 (5 bases each). Between the trimmed V and J ends, which lost 3 bases and 5 bases, there was a span of 11 bases. This CDR3 region has 13 residues. The germline gives CDR1 KGHSH, CDR2 LQKENI. The CDR3 sequence is CASSPRGTDEQYF. The DNA of the CDR3 is TGTGCCAGCTCACCGAGGGGAACCGACGAGCAGTACTTC.

The chain carries TRBV5-1 and TRBJ1-1, with unresolved D. The CDR3 is 13 residues long. The V end was cut by 2 bases, the J end by 5 bases, with 10 bases between. Germline CDR1 reads SGHRS; CDR2 reads YFSETQ. DNA of the CDR3: TGCGCCAGCAGCTTATGGGAAGGGACTGAAGCTTTCTTT. Protein product: CASSLWEGTEAFF.

V usage is TRBV7-3 and J usage is TRBJ2-1, with D tentatively TRBD1 (6 bases). Germline V gene data show CDR1 as SGHTA and CDR2 as FQGTGA. This CDR3 contains 15 residues. Trimming stripped 1 base from V and 3 bases from J, with 10 bases between. CDR3 sequence: CASSLRGGRYNEQFF. The CDR3 DNA reads TGTGCCAGCAGCTTAAGAGGGGGACGCTACAATGAGCAGTTCTTC.

The rearrangement joins TRBV5-1 to TRBJ2-1; the match to TRBD2 covers 13 bases. The CDR3 runs 17 residues. Germline V gene data show CDR1 as SGHRS and CDR2 as YFSETQ. V shed 3 bases and J 7 bases; nucleotides not matched to a gene: 10. DNA of the CDR3: TGCGCCAGCAGCTCCCAACTAGCGGGAGGGTACTTGAATGAGCAGTTCTTC. It translates to CASSSQLAGGYLNEQFF.

V usage is TRBV12-3 or TRBV12-4 and J usage is TRBJ2-7, with a weak D call TRBD2 (6 bases). The CDR3 extends over 13 amino acids. The V and J ends lost 2 bases and 5 bases respectively, with 10 bases between them. CDR3 loop: CASSLSGSDEQYF. In nucleotides, the CDR3 is TGTGCCAGCAGTTTAAGCGGGTCCGACGAGCAGTACTTC.

The chain has TRBV4-1 and TRBJ1-4, with a weak D call TRBD1 (6 bases). The V and J ends lost 2 bases and 3 bases respectively, with 13 bases between them. The CDR3 is made up of 16 amino acids. The germline V gene has CDR1 MGHRA and CDR2 YSYEKL. The CDR3 DNA follows: TGCGCCAGCAGCCAACTAAACAGGGTTGCTAATGAAAAACTGTTTTTT. It encodes CASSQLNRVANEKLFF.

The V gene is TRBV28, the J gene TRBJ2-3; no clear D. The CDR3 loop spans 13 amino acids. The germline V gene encodes CDR1 MDHEN and CDR2 SYDVKM. The V end was cut by 5 bases, the J end by 4 bases, with 10 bases between. The CDR3 sequence: CASSLPFSDTQYF. The CDR3 DNA is TGTGCCAGCAGTCTCCCGTTCTCAGATACGCAGTATTTT.

J is TRBJ2-1 and V is TRBV28, with 11 bases fitting TRBD2. Germline loops: CDR1 MDHEN, CDR2 SYDVKM. Trimming cost V 10 bases and J 2 bases; bases outside gene matches: 13. The CDR3 totals 17 residues. The CDR3: CATLGLAGGRAYNEQFF. Here the CDR3 DNA reads TGTGCCACTCTGGGGCTAGCGGGAGGTAGGGCCTACAATGAGCAGTTCTTC. Full variable domain (outside the CDR3, taken from reference TRBV28 and TRBJ2-1): DVKVTQSSRYLVKRTGEKVFLECVQDMDHENMFWYRQDPGLGLRLIYFSYDVKMKEKGDIPEGYSVSREKKERFSLILESASTNQTSMYLCATLGLAGGRAYNEQFFGPGTRLTVL.

The J gene is TRBJ2-3, the V gene TRBV7-8; 8 nucleotides align to TRBD2. V shed 1 base and J 6 bases; nucleotides not matched to a gene: 12. The CDR3 runs 17 residues. CDR1 and CDR2 from the germline V gene are SGHVS and FQNEAQ. The DNA for the CDR3 is TGTGCCAGCAGCTTAGGGTCGGGAGGGCCCCGGTCGGATACGCAGTATTTT. Its protein product is CASSLGSGGPRSDTQYF.

The rearrangement joins TRBV14 to TRBJ2-3; 9 bases are a match to TRBD1. After removal of 4 bases from V and 2 bases from J, the junction contained 10 bases not matched to a gene. This CDR3 comprises 17 residues. CDR1 is SGHDN and CDR2 is FVKESK in the germline V gene. The CDR3 protein is CASSLPRGTGTTDTQYF. The DNA for the CDR3 is TGTGCCAGCAGCCTCCCTCGGGGGACAGGGACCACAGATACGCAGTATTTT.

This clone was detected only once. This rearrangement joins TRBV10-2 to TRBJ2-4; no clear D gene. With 8 bases removed from V and 4 bases from J, the gap between germline ends came to 12 bases. The CDR3 length is 13 residues. Germline V gene lookup returns CDR1 WSHSY and CDR2 SAAADI. The CDR3: CASSLNEKNIQYF. The CDR3 DNA sequence: TGCGCCAGCTCCCTGAACGAGAAAAACATTCAGTACTTC.

With regard to this clone: An end of the junction differs from the germline gene, which may be a read error. The chain carries TRBV3-1 (or the pseudogene TRBV3-2) and TRBJ1-1; no reliable D call. From germline, CDR1 is LGHDT and CDR2 YNNKEL (reference sequence). This CDR3 has 14 residues. The CDR3 loop reads CAGSHTLTSTEAFF. The DNA of the CDR3 is TGTGCCGGCAGCCACACCCTGACATCCACTGAAGCTTTCTTT.

The V call is TRBV6-1, the J call TRBJ2-7; 7 bases align to TRBD1. Germline assignment: CDR1 MNHNS and CDR2 SASEGT. The V segment lost 3 bases and the J segment 1 base; nucleotides outside the gene matches: 6. This CDR3 is built from 15 residues. The CDR3 DNA reads TGTGCCAGCAGTGAGGGGACAGACCCTTCCTACGAGCAGTACTTC. Translation: CASSEGTDPSYEQYF.

The J gene is TRBJ2-7, the V gene TRBV28; D possibly uses TRBD1 or TRBD2 (5 bases each). Trimming cost V 3 bases and J 2 bases, with 8 bases left between them. CDR3 length: 13 amino acids. The germline V gene has CDR1 MDHEN and CDR2 SYDVKM. CDR3 sequence (DNA): TGTGCCAGCAGTTTTGGGGGTACCTACGAGCAGTACTTC. Translating gives CASSFGGTYEQYF.

This sequence joins TRBV2 and TRBJ1-5; D uncertain. V lost 3 bases and J lost 9, with 12 bases in between. There are 13 residues in the CDR3. Per germline, CDR1 SNHLY and CDR2 FYNNEI. CDR3 DNA: TGTGCCAGCAGTGATGGGTGGGGTTGGCCCCAGCATTTT. As protein: CASSDGWGWPQHF. The full variable domain, rest sourced from reference TRBV2 and TRBJ1-5, is EPEVTQTPSHQVTQMGQEVILRCVPISNHLYFYWYRQILGQKVEFLVSFYNNEISEKSEIFDDQFSVERPDGSNFTLKIRSTKLEDSAMYFCASSDGWGWPQHFGDGTRLSIL.

The chain recombines TRBV18 with TRBJ1-1; TRBD1 matches 11 bases. Germline-derived CDR1 and CDR2 are KGHSH and LQKENI. The V gene end was trimmed by 4 bases and the J gene end by 0 bases; junction bases not matched to a gene: 7. This CDR3 contains 17 residues. CDR3 nucleotide sequence: TGTGCCAGCTCACTCAAAACGGGACAGGGGGTGAACACTGAAGCTTTCTTT. It yields the protein CASSLKTGQGVNTEAFF.

The V call is TRBV19, the J call TRBJ1-4; 9 bases fit TRBD1. V lost 7 bases and J lost 4; bases outside the gene matches: 7. Germline values: CDR1 LNHDA, CDR2 SQIVND (reference sequence). CDR3 length equals 15 residues. The CDR3 here is CASTSRDRDNEKLFF. CDR3 sequence (DNA): TGTGCCAGTACTTCCCGGGACAGGGATAATGAAAAACTGTTTTTT.

This chain links TRBV28 with TRBJ1-2; D not resolved. The length of the CDR3 is 14 residues. The V end lost 3 bases, the J end lost 4 bases, and 12 bases lay between the germline ends. Per the germline V gene, CDR1 is MDHEN and CDR2 is SYDVKM. The CDR3 DNA follows: TGTGCCAGCAGTTTGGGAAAAAAGAGCTATGGCTACACCTTC. Protein sequence: CASSLGKKSYGYTF.

The rearrangement links TRBV5-1 to TRBJ1-1; D might be TRBD1 (5 bases). Germline CDR1 is SGHRS and CDR2 is YFSETQ. The V end was cut by 1 base, the J end by 0 bases, with 16 bases between. This CDR3 contains 17 residues. In DNA form, the CDR3 reads TGCGCCAGCAGCTTGACGGGGACCTATGGGCTGAACACTGAAGCTTTCTTT. Protein product: CASSLTGTYGLNTEAFF.